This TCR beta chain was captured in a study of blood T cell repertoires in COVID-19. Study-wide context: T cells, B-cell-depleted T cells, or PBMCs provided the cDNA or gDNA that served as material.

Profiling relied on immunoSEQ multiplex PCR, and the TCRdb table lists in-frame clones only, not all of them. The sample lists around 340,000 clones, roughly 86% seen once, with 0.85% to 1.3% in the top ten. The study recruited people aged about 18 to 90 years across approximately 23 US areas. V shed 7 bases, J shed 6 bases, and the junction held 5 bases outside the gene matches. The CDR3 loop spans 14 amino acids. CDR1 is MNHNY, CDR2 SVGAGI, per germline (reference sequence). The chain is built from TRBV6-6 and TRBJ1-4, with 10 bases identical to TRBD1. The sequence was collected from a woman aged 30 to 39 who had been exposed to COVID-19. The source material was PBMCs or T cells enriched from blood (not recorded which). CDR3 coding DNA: TGTGCCAGCACAAGACAGGGGGCGGATGAAAAACTGTTTTTT. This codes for CASTRQGADEKLFF.